The clone carrying this T cell receptor beta chain was detected only a few times. Only in-frame clones appear in the TCRdb table, and some are missing; sequencing was by immunoSEQ multiplex PCR. The repertoire holds 95,000 to 150,000 clones, about 70% seen once, with around 2% in the top ten. The data were obtained in a study of blood T cell repertoires in COVID-19. Germline CDR1 and CDR2: MNHEY and SMNVEV (reference sequence). The trim removed 5 bases at V and 5 bases at J, leaving 5 bases unmatched. The CDR3 is 13 amino acids. The sequence was obtained from a woman aged 70-85 years with acute or convalescent COVID-19. The sample taken for sequencing was peripheral blood. The chain recombines TRBV27 with TRBJ1-2; 7 nucleotides match TRBD1. CDR3 protein: CASSPGGWYGYTF. The CDR3 DNA reads TGTGCCAGCAGTCCAGGGGGGTGGTATGGCTACACCTTC.